The rows below give T cell receptor beta chains drawn from one sample of a study of Graves' ophthalmopathy and Graves' hyperthyroidism. TCRdb re-analysed the multiplex PCR reads in MiXCR, keeping a single row per CDR3 protein. Of roughly 300,000 distinct CDR3 sequences in the sample, 17% were seen once. The sample comprised peripheral blood. The receptors stem from an adult man with Graves' ophthalmopathy. Both conserved end residues are part of each CDR3. The order of the fields is V gene, J gene, D gene, clone size, CDR3 DNA, CDR3 protein. A D gene is named only where the DNA matches it firmly. Not all rows give a size; the values are once, few, many and, for expanded clones, a class.

TRBV14	TRBJ1-1	TRBD1	many	TGTGCCAGCAGCCAATTACAGGGGAGGACTGAAGCTTTCTTT	CASSQLQGRTEAFF
TRBV3-1	TRBJ2-7	.	.	TGTGCCAGCAACTACGGGACGGGTATGGACGAGCAGTACTTC	CASNYGTGMDEQYF
TRBV7-9	TRBJ1-1	.	many	TGTGCCAGCAGCCAAGACCCTGGCTCTGAAGCTTTCTTT	CASSQDPGSEAFF
TRBV20-1	TRBJ1-5	.	many	TGCAGTGCTAGAGATTCCGGGGGGCATCAGCCCCAGCATTTT	CSARDSGGHQPQHF
TRBV25-1	TRBJ2-7	.	.	TGTGCCAGCAGTGAACCTGGTGGGAATGGGTACGAGCAGTACTTC	CASSEPGGNGYEQYF
TRBV20-1	TRBJ1-1	.	many	TGCAGTGCGGCAGGCCCGAACACTGAAGCTTTCTTT	CSAAGPNTEAFF
TRBV7-2	TRBJ2-7	.	many	TGTGCCAGCAGCTTAGGGACACACTACGAGCAGTACTTC	CASSLGTHYEQYF
TRBV2	TRBJ2-2	.	many	TGTGCCAGCAGGGGTTCTGAGGGGCGCACCGGGGAGCTGTTTTTT	CASRGSEGRTGELFF
TRBV4-3	TRBJ1-1	.	many	TGCGCCAGCAGCCCATACGGCGGGGCGGATGCTTTCTTT	CASSPYGGADAFF
TRBV5-1	TRBJ1-3	.	many	TGCGCCAGCAGCTTCACGTCAGGGGATGGAAACACCATATATTTT	CASSFTSGDGNTIYF
TRBV6-2/TRBV6-3	TRBJ2-5	.	.	TGTGCCAGCAGTTACGGAGGGATCCAAGAGACCCAGTACTTC	CASSYGGIQETQYF
TRBV10-3	TRBJ2-7	.	many	TGTGCCATCATGGCGGGATTCGCGACGGCGGGGAGATACGAGCAGTACTTC	CAIMAGFATAGRYEQYF
TRBV20-1	TRBJ2-7	TRBD2	many	TGCAGTGCTAGAGATTTTAGCGGGAACAAATACGAGCAGTACTTC	CSARDFSGNKYEQYF
TRBV6-2/TRBV6-3	TRBJ1-2	TRBD1	few	TGTGCCAGCAGACTAAACAGGGGAGCTAACTATGGCTACACCTTC	CASRLNRGANYGYTF
TRBV10-3	TRBJ1-1	.	many	TGTGCCATCAGTGAATCGGGCTGGGGCGCTGAAGCTTTCTTT	CAISESGWGAEAFF
TRBV4-2	TRBJ1-5	.	.	TGTGCCAGCAGCCAAGATGGGGGATATCAGCCCCAGCATTTT	CASSQDGGYQPQHF
TRBV9	TRBJ1-6	.	many	TGTGCCAGCAGCGTAGTGGCAGCTAATTCACCCCTCCACTTT	CASSVVAANSPLHF
TRBV11-1	TRBJ2-2	.	.	TGTGCCAGCAGCCCTAGCTGGACTCGACGAACGCCGAGCACCGGGGAGCTGTTTTTT	CASSPSWTRRTPSTGELFF
TRBV12-5	TRBJ1-1	.	many	TGTGCTAGTGGTTTAGAGATGAACGCTGAAGCTTTCTTT	CASGLEMNAEAFF
TRBV6-5	TRBJ2-7	TRBD1	many	TGTGCCAGCTCTCCGGGACAGGGCTTTTACGAGCAGTACTTC	CASSPGQGFYEQYF
TRBV6-5	TRBJ2-7	.	many	TGTGCCACAGATACGGGATCTAGAGAGCAGTACTTC	CATDTGSREQYF
TRBV6-5	TRBJ1-6	TRBD1	many	TGTGCCAGCAGTTACGGCCAGGGGGCGCGGAATTCACCCCTCCACTTT	CASSYGQGARNSPLHF
TRBV2	TRBJ2-7	.	.	TGTGCCAGCAGTGCGGATCAAGGGGCCAGCGAGCAGTACTTC	CASSADQGASEQYF
TRBV6-1	TRBJ2-7	.	many	TGTGCCAGCAGTGAAATAAGGAGCTCCTACGAGCAGTACTTC	CASSEIRSSYEQYF
TRBV6-5	TRBJ1-2	.	many	TGTGCCAGCAGTTACTCGAATTCAGGGTATGGCTACACCTTC	CASSYSNSGYGYTF
TRBV6-1	TRBJ2-5	TRBD2	many	TGTGCCAGCAGTGAGCGCGGGAGGGGCACCTTCAAATTACAAGAGACCCAGTACTTC	CASSERGRGTFKLQETQYF
TRBV2	TRBJ1-1	.	.	TGTGCCAGCAGTTCACAGGCTGGGTCCACTGAAGCTTTCTTT	CASSSQAGSTEAFF
TRBV7-2	TRBJ2-4	TRBD2	many	TGTGCCAGCAGCCCGACTAGCGGGAGTGCGTACATTCAGTACTTC	CASSPTSGSAYIQYF
TRBV6-1	TRBJ1-5	.	many	TGTGCCAGCACCGAAGGGATACAGCCCCAGCATTTT	CASTEGIQPQHF
TRBV6-5	TRBJ1-3	.	.	TGTGCCAGCAGTTACGATGGGGGGCAGGGAGAACACACCATATATTTT	CASSYDGGQGEHTIYF
TRBV6-1	TRBJ1-5	TRBD1	many	TGTGCCAGCAGTGAAGATTGGAGAGGCCCAGGGGGGCAGCCCCAGCATTTT	CASSEDWRGPGGQPQHF
TRBV19	TRBJ1-2	.	many	TGTGCCAGTAGTATCCAGGCAGGGACCGGCTATGGCTACACCTTC	CASSIQAGTGYGYTF
TRBV12-3/TRBV12-4	TRBJ1-5	TRBD1	.	TGTGCCAGCAGTTTGGACAGGGGGCATAGCAATCAGCCCCAGCATTTT	CASSLDRGHSNQPQHF
TRBV6-5	TRBJ2-7	TRBD1	.	TGTGCCAGCAGTTACTCGGGGACAGGCTCCTACGAGCAGTACTTC	CASSYSGTGSYEQYF
TRBV30	TRBJ1-5	.	many	TGTGCCTGGAGTATAACCGCAACCAACCAGCCCCAGCATTTT	CAWSITATNQPQHF
TRBV24-1	TRBJ1-5	.	many	TGTGCCACCAGTGGGCAGGGAGAGGGAAATCAGCCCCAGCATTTT	CATSGQGEGNQPQHF
TRBV7-2	TRBJ2-7	TRBD2	.	TGTGCCAGCAGCTTACGACTAGCGGGAGGATCTGAGCAGTACTTC	CASSLRLAGGSEQYF
TRBV28	TRBJ1-5	.	many	TGTGCCAGCAGTTTCATTGGGGATAGCAATCAGCCCCAGCATTTT	CASSFIGDSNQPQHF
TRBV19	TRBJ1-2	.	many	TGTGCCAGTAGGACCCCAGGGGTGAACTATGGCTACACCTTC	CASRTPGVNYGYTF
TRBV20-1	TRBJ1-5	.	.	TGCAGTGCTAGAGATCAAATGAGCAATCAGCCCCAGCATTTT	CSARDQMSNQPQHF
TRBV7-2	TRBJ2-5	.	many	TGTGCCAGCAGCTTAGCGGGCTGGTTTAGGGAGACCCAGTACTTC	CASSLAGWFRETQYF
TRBV20-1	TRBJ1-1	.	many	TGCAGTGCCGGGGGGTATGGCAGGGCCGCTGAAGCTTTCTTT	CSAGGYGRAAEAFF
TRBV29-1	TRBJ1-1	.	many	TGCAGCGTGAAACAGGGCCGGTACACTGAAGCTTTCTTT	CSVKQGRYTEAFF
TRBV27	TRBJ1-5	.	many	TGTGCCAGCAGTTCCTCGGACGGGATCCGCAATCAGCCCCAGCATTTT	CASSSSDGIRNQPQHF
TRBV12-3/TRBV12-4	TRBJ1-5	TRBD1	.	TGTGCCAGCAGTTCTTTTTGGGGACAGGGCATGGGTGGCAATCAGCCCCAGCATTTT	CASSSFWGQGMGGNQPQHF
TRBV19	TRBJ1-6	.	many	TGTGCCAGTAGTGTCAACGGGGGTGGCAGGTTTGATTCACCCCTCCACTTT	CASSVNGGGRFDSPLHF
TRBV6-2/TRBV6-3	TRBJ1-5	.	.	TGTGCCACCCAGCAGGACGATAGCAATCAGCCCCAGCATTTT	CATQQDDSNQPQHF
TRBV12-3/TRBV12-4	TRBJ1-1	.	.	TGTGCCAGCAGTTTAAAGGGAAGCGGCACTGAAGCTTTCTTT	CASSLKGSGTEAFF